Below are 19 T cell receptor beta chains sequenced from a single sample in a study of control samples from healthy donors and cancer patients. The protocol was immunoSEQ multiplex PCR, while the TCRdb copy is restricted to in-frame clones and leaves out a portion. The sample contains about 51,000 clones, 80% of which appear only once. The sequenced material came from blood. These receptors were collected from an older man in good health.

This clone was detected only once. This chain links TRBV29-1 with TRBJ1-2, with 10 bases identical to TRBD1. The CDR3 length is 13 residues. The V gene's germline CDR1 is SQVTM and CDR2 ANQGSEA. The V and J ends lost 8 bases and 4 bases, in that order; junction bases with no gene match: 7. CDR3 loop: CSSGQGDSYGYTF. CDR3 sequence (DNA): TGCAGCTCCGGACAGGGGGACAGCTATGGCTACACCTTC.

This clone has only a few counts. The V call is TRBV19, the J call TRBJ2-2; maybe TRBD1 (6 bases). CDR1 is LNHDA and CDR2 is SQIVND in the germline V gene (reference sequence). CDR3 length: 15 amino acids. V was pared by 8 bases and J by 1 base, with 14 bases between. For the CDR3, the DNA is TGTGCCAGTGGATTCACAGGGAAGAACACCGGGGAGCTGTTTTTT. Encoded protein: CASGFTGKNTGELFF.

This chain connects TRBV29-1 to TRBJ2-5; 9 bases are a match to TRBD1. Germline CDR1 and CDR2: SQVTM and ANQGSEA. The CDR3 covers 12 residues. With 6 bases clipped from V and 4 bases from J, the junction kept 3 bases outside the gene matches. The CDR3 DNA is TGCAGCGTCTTGACAGGGGGAGAGACCCAGTACTTC. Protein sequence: CSVLTGGETQYF. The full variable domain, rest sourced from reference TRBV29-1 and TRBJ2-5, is SAVISQKPSRDICQRGTSLTIQCQVDSQVTMMFWYRQQPGQSLTLIATANQGSEATYESGFVIDKFPISRPNLTFSTLTVSNMSPEDSSIYLCSVLTGGETQYFGPGTRLLVL.

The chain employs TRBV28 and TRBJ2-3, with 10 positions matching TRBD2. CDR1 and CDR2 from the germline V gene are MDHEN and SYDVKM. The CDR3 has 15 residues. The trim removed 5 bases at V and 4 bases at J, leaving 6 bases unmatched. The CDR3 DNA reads TGTGCCAGCAGTGGAGCGGGGGGGCCAGCAGATACGCAGTATTTT. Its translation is CASSGAGGPADTQYF.

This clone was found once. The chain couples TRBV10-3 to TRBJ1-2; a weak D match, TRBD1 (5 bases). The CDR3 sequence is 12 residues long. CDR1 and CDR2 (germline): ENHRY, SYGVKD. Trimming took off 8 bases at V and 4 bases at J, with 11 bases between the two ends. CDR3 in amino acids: CAIATGVYGYTF. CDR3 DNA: TGTGCCATCGCTACAGGCGTCTATGGCTACACCTTC.

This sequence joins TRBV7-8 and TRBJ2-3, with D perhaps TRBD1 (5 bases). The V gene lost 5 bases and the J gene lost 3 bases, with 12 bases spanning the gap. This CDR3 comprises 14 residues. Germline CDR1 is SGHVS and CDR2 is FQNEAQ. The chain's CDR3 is CASSGQGGTDTQYF. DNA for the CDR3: TGTGCCAGCAGCGGGCAGGGTGGGACAGATACGCAGTATTTT.

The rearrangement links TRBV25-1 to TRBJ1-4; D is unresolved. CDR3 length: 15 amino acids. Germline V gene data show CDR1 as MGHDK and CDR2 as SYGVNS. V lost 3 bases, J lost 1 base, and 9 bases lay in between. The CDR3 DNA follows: TGTGCCAGCAGTGAGCCTAGGTTAACTAATGAAAAACTGTTTTTT. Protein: CASSEPRLTNEKLFF.

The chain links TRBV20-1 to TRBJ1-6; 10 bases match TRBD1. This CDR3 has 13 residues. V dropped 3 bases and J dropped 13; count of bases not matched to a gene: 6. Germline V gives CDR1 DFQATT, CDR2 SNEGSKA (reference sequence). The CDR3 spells CSASTGTGAPLHF. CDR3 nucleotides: TGCAGTGCTAGTACGGGGACAGGGGCGCCCCTCCACTTT.

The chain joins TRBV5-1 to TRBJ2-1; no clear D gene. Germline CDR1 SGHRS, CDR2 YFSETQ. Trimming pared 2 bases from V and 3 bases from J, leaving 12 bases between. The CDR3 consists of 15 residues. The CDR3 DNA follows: TGCGCCAGCAGCTTAGGTGACTTACTCTACAATGAGCAGTTCTTC. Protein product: CASSLGDLLYNEQFF.

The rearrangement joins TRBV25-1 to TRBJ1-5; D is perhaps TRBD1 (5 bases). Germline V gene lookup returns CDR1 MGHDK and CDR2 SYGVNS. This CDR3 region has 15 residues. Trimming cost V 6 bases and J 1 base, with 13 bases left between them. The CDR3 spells CASSPSGASNQPQHF. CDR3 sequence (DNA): TGTGCCAGCAGCCCCTCCGGGGCAAGCAATCAGCCCCAGCATTTT.

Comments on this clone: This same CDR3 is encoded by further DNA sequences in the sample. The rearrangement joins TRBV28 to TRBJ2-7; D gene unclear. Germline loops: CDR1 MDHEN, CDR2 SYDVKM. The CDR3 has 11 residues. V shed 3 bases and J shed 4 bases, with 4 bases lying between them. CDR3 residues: CASSLRYEQYF. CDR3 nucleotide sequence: TGTGCCAGCAGTTTGCGGTACGAGCAGTACTTC.

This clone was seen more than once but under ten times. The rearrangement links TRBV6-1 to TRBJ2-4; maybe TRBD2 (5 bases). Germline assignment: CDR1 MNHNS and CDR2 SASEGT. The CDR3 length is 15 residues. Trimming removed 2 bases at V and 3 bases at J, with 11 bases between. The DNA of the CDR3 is TGTGCCAGCAGTGAAAACCTCGGGGACAAAAACATTCAGTACTTC. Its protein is CASSENLGDKNIQYF.

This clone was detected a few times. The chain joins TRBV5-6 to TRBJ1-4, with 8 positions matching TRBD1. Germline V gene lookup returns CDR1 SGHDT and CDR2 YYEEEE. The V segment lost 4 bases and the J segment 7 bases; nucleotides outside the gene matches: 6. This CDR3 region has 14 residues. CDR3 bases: TGTGCCAGCAGCCCCACAGGGGGTCGTGAAAAACTGTTTTTT. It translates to CASSPTGGREKLFF.

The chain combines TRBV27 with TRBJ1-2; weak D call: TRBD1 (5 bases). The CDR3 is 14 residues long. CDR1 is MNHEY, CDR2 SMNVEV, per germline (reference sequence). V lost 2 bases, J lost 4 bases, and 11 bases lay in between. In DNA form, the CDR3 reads TGTGCCAGCAGTTTAGGAGGTGGGGGCTATGGCTACACCTTC. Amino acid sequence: CASSLGGGGYGYTF.

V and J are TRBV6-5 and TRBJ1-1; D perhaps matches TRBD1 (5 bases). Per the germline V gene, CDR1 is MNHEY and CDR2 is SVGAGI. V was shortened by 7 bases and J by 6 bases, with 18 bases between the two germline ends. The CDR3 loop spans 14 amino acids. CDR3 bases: TGTGCCAGCAATCTGCGGCTTGGGGCCCCTGAAGCTTTCTTT. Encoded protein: CASNLRLGAPEAFF.

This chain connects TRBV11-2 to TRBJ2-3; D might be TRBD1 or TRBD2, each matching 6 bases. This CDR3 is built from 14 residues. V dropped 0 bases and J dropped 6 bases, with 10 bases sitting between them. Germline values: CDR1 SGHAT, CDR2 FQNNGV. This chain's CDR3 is CASSLERGRDTQYF. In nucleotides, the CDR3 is TGTGCCAGCAGCTTAGAGAGGGGGAGGGATACGCAGTATTTT.

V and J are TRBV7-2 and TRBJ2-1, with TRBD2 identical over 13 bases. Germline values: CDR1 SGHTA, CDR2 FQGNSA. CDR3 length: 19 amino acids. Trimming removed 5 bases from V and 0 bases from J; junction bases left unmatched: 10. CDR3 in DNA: TGTGCCAGCAGCGACCGGACTAGCGGGGGCAGCAGCTCCTACAATGAGCAGTTCTTC. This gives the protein CASSDRTSGGSSSYNEQFF.

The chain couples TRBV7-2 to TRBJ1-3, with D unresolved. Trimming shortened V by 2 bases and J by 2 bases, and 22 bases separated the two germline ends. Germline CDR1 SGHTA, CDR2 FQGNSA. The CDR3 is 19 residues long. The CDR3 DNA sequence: TGTGCCAGCAGCTTATTCCTATTGGTGGGGAGCCAAGCTGGAAACACCATATATTTT. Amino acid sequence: CASSLFLLVGSQAGNTIYF.

The CDR3, as DNA: TGTGCCAGCAGCTTGGGGGGACTAGCGGTCTACAATGAGCAGTTCTTC. Amino acid sequence: CASSLGGLAVYNEQFF. V gene TRBV5-4 combines with J gene TRBJ2-1, with 11 bases lining up with TRBD2. The CDR3 is made up of 16 amino acids. The germline V gene encodes CDR1 SGHNT and CDR2 YYREEE (reference sequence). V lost 0 bases, J lost 3 bases, and 2 bases stayed unmatched.